This TCR beta chain came from a study of blood T cell repertoires in COVID-19. Measured with immunoSEQ multiplex PCR; TCRdb has only the in-frame clones, and not every one. The sample consists of some 270,000 clones, about 89% of them appearing once. The CDR3 runs to 13 residues. The V end was cut by 1 base, the J end by 4 bases, with 7 bases between. Germline V gene lookup returns CDR1 LGHNT and CDR2 FRNRAP. V and J are TRBV12-5 and TRBJ1-2; no firm D call. This clonotype originated in a man aged 50 or older with acute or convalescent COVID-19. The material sequenced was peripheral blood. The CDR3 region is CASGLARAYGYTF. CDR3 bases: TGTGCTAGTGGTTTGGCGCGTGCCTATGGCTACACCTTC.